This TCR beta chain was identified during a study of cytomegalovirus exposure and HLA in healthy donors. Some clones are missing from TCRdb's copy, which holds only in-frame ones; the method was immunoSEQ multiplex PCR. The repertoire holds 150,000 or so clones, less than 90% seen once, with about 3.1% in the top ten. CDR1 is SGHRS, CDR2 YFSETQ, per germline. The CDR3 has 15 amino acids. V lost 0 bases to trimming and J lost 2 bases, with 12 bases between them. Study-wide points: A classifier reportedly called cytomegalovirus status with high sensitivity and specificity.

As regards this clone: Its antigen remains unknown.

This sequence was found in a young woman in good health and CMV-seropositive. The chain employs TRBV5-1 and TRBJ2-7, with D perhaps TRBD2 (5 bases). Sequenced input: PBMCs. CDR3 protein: CASSLDGVSPYEQYF. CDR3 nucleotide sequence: TGCGCCAGCAGCTTGGACGGGGTCTCCCCCTACGAGCAGTACTTC. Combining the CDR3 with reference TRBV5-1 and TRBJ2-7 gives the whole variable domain KAGVTQTPRYLIKTRGQQVTLSCSPISGHRSVSWYQQTPGQGLQFLFEYFSETQRNKGNFPGRFSGRQFSNSRSEMNVSTLELGDSALYLCASSLDGVSPYEQYFGPGTRLTVT.